This TCR beta chain was profiled in a study of early T cells in non-severe SARS-CoV-2 infection (dated by TCRdb to about 2021). For the wider study: Bulk RNA from unsorted whole blood was used for TCR sequencing, so alpha and beta chains could not be paired.

This clonotype was detected ten times or more. What this receptor recognizes is not known. No much larger clone exists at a distance of one base, and base qualities are not known. From V the trimming removes 6 bases and from J it removes 8 bases, while the gene matches leave 17 bases of the junction unaccounted for. The CDR3 sequence holds 16 residues, the cysteine and phenylalanine included. Just the 48-base CDR3 DNA is kept, in frame starting at base 1. Looking up the germline V gene yields CDR1 MNHEY and CDR2 SVGAGI. The study was a case-control design nested within a healthcare worker cohort in London, UK, with weekly nasopharyngeal swab PCR tests and blood sampling. Healthcare workers were recruited during the week of the UK lockdown, between 23 and 31 March 2020, and followed weekly for up to roughly 15 weeks. Libraries were prepared through 5' RACE. Sequencing took place on a NextSeq 500. To correct for sequencing error and PCR bias, the TCR library protocol tagged individual cDNA molecules with unique molecular identifiers. TCR alpha and beta chains were both sequenced, and the abundances of alpha and beta sequences in each sample were closely correlated with each other. Under the source paper's analysis protocol: Decombinator V4 was used to perform V gene, J gene and CDR3 annotation of TCR sequences. TCRs were defined as expanded if a significant change between any two time points was detected under a Poisson model with p below 0.0001. TCR abundances were normalised to the total number of TCRs sequenced per sample and were expressed as counts per million. TRAV1-2 paired with TRAJ12, TRAJ20 or TRAJ33 defined MAIT TCRs, while TRAV10 paired with TRAJ18 defined iNKT TCRs. VDJdb, accessed 1 November 2021, was searched for CMV, EBV and SARS-CoV-2 annotated TCRs, with TCRs annotated for multiple antigens excluded. Starting from the raw public reads, TCRdb applied fastp trimming at Q25, assembled clones with MiXCR and retained in-frame beta chains. CDR3 protein duplicates are merged, each entry listing the most common genes and DNA. The V and J calls were determined by TCRdb, not by the authors. The sample table shows 100,000 to 120,000 distinct CDR3 sequences, and around 12% are seen once. The ten largest clones add up to approximately 4% of the sample.

The paper's findings and limits, for the study overall: VDJdb matching was skewed toward anti-spike CD8 responses, so virus-specific expansions were likely underestimated and private and CD4 specificities were missed.

The sequence was collected from an adult who was a healthcare worker with PCR-confirmed SARS-CoV-2 infection or an uninfected control (not recorded which). Recombination joined TRBV6-5 with TRBJ1-2; the central 8 bases match TRBD1. Sequenced material: whole blood, taken at baseline. The CDR3 is CASSRGTGPLMGGYTF. The sequenced DNA is TGTGCCAGCAGCCGCGGGACAGGACCTCTAATGGGGGGCTACACCTTC.